The rows below give T cell receptor beta chains drawn from one sample of a study of blood T cell repertoires in COVID-19. This table comes from immunoSEQ multiplex PCR, and its TCRdb copy is limited to in-frame clones, with some not included. The table lists more than 80,000 clones, about 70% of them singletons. The sample comprised peripheral blood. These receptors were collected from a woman in her sixties in a cohort sampled during active or convalescent COVID-19. CDR3s include the opening cysteine and the closing phenylalanine or tryptophan. Fields, in order: clone size, J gene, V gene, D gene, CDR3 protein, CDR3 DNA. A D gene is named only where the DNA matches it firmly. Size values are once, few and many counts, or a class for expanded clones, and some rows have none.

>-|TRBJ2-7|TRBV28|-
CASSLGIRVYEQYF
TGTGCCAGCAGTTTAGGGATCAGGGTCTACGAGCAGTACTTC
>-|TRBJ2-7|TRBV18|TRBD1
CASSPTGLSSYEQYF
TGTGCCAGCTCACCGACAGGGCTGAGCTCCTACGAGCAGTACTTC
>-|TRBJ2-5|TRBV5-1|-
CASSLTRQETQYF
TGCGCCAGCAGCTTGACAAGACAAGAGACCCAGTACTTC
>few|TRBJ2-7|TRBV2|-
CASSGTAAFSYEQYF
TGTGCCAGCAGTGGGACAGCCGCATTCTCCTACGAGCAGTACTTC
>medium-sized|TRBJ2-7|TRBV28|-
CASSSISGEQYF
TGTGCCAGCAGTTCGATTTCCGGGGAGCAGTACTTC
>-|TRBJ1-1|TRBV30|-
CAWSREPLKPNTEAFF
TGTGCCTGGAGTCGAGAACCACTCAAGCCGAACACTGAAGCTTTCTTT
>-|TRBJ2-7|TRBV18|TRBD2
CASSVSGGALEQYF
TGTGCCAGCTCAGTCAGCGGGGGGGCCCTCGAGCAGTACTTC
>-|TRBJ1-2|TRBV18|TRBD1
CASSPDRTGYGYTF
TGTGCCAGCTCACCCGACCGGACAGGTTATGGCTACACCTTC
>few|TRBJ2-1|TRBV7-9|-
CASSLVATGSVNEQFF
TGTGCCAGCAGCTTAGTTGCGACAGGTTCGGTCAATGAGCAGTTCTTC
>-|TRBJ1-1|TRBV5-4|-
CASSLVGRNTEAFF
TGTGCCAGCAGCTTGGTTGGGAGAAACACTGAAGCTTTCTTT
>-|TRBJ2-1|TRBV12-3/TRBV12-4|TRBD1
CASTTSGGHEQFF
TGTGCCAGCACCACGTCAGGGGGACATGAGCAGTTCTTC
>once|TRBJ1-4|TRBV5-1|-
CASSRTFQQNEKLFF
TGCGCCAGCAGTAGGACTTTCCAGCAGAATGAAAAACTGTTTTTT
>few|TRBJ2-1|TRBV4-2|TRBD2
CASSQGTSGAYNEQFF
TGTGCCAGCAGCCAAGGGACTAGCGGGGCCTACAATGAGCAGTTCTTC
>-|TRBJ2-7|TRBV6-2/TRBV6-3|-
CASSLAGRYEQYF
TGTGCCAGCAGTTTGGCGGGCCGTTACGAGCAGTACTTC
>-|TRBJ2-3|TRBV3-1/TRBV3-2|-
CASSQDQRGWSDTQYF
TGTGCCAGCAGCCAAGATCAGAGGGGGTGGTCAGATACGCAGTATTTT
>-|TRBJ1-4|TRBV12-2|-
CASRPYPFNPTNEKLFF
TGTGCAAGTCGCCCCTACCCTTTTAATCCAACTAATGAAAAACTGTTTTTT
>-|TRBJ2-7|TRBV12-3/TRBV12-4|-
CASTPRRGEQYF
TGTGCCAGCACTCCCCGCCGGGGCGAGCAGTACTTC
>-|TRBJ2-7|TRBV3-1/TRBV3-2|-
CASSQKGQYEQYF
TGTGCCAGCAGCCAAAAAGGACAGTACGAGCAGTACTTC
>few|TRBJ1-4|TRBV2|TRBD1
CASRGGTGVEKLFF
TGTGCCAGCAGAGGCGGGACAGGGGTGGAAAAACTGTTTTTT
>-|TRBJ2-1|TRBV6-5|-
CASSGQGISYNEQFF
TGTGCCAGCAGCGGGCAGGGGATTTCCTACAATGAGCAGTTCTTC
>few|TRBJ2-3|TRBV15|TRBD2
CATSRELAGSTDTQYF
TGTGCCACCAGCAGGGAACTAGCGGGGAGCACAGATACGCAGTATTTT
>-|TRBJ2-5|TRBV5-4|-
CASSLGQSQETQYF
TGTGCCAGCAGCTTAGGACAGTCCCAAGAGACCCAGTACTTC
>-|TRBJ1-5|TRBV15|-
CATSRDYGIAPQHF
TGTGCCACCAGCAGAGATTACGGGATTGCGCCCCAGCATTTT
>-|TRBJ1-2|TRBV6-5|-
CASTGQDNGYTF
TGTGCCAGCACTGGGCAGGACAATGGCTACACCTTC
>-|TRBJ1-6|TRBV3-1/TRBV3-2|-
CASSQVGGDSPLHF
TGTGCCAGCAGCCAAGTCGGCGGCGACTCACCCCTCCACTTT
>few|TRBJ1-2|TRBV2|-
CASSEQVYGYTF
TGTGCCAGCAGTGAACAGGTCTATGGCTACACCTTC
>once|TRBJ2-7|TRBV2|TRBD1
CARRQGAGEQYF
TGTGCCAGGCGACAGGGGGCGGGCGAGCAGTACTTC
>once|TRBJ1-1|TRBV9|TRBD1
CASSVLAGTGTAEAFF
TGTGCCAGCAGCGTATTAGCCGGGACAGGGACTGCTGAAGCTTTCTTT
>-|TRBJ1-4|TRBV7-2|-
CASSQQGFYEKLFF
TGTGCCAGCAGTCAACAGGGATTCTATGAAAAACTGTTTTTT
>-|TRBJ2-2|TRBV5-1|-
CASSLGTFLQYTGELFF
TGCGCCAGCAGCTTAGGGACTTTCCTCCAATACACCGGGGAGCTGTTTTTT
>-|TRBJ1-1|TRBV6-5|-
CASQIGQNTEAFF
TGTGCCAGCCAAATTGGACAGAACACTGAAGCTTTCTTT
>-|TRBJ2-3|TRBV11-3|TRBD1
CASSPGGTADTQYF
TGTGCCAGCAGCCCAGGGGGTACTGCAGATACGCAGTATTTT
>-|TRBJ2-7|TRBV6-1|TRBD2
CASSEAPGGGYEQYF
TGTGCCAGCAGTGAAGCGCCCGGGGGGGGTTACGAGCAGTACTTC
>-|TRBJ2-5|TRBV28|TRBD2
CASSLSPSGGQETQYF
TGTGCCAGCAGCTTGAGTCCTAGCGGGGGACAAGAGACCCAGTACTTC
>-|TRBJ2-7|TRBV5-1|TRBD1
CASSLAPWDRAPYEQYF
TGCGCCAGCAGCTTGGCTCCCTGGGACAGGGCTCCCTACGAGCAGTACTTC
>-|TRBJ1-3|TRBV11-2|-
CASSLMGAGPGNTIYF
TGTGCCAGCAGCTTAATGGGCGCGGGGCCTGGAAACACCATATATTTT
>once|TRBJ2-3|TRBV5-1|-
CASSGEQGFSDTQYF
TGCGCCAGCAGCGGAGAACAGGGATTCTCAGATACGCAGTATTTT
>many|TRBJ2-5|TRBV28|-
CASSSLENTRETQYF
TGTGCCAGCAGTTCCCTAGAAAACACAAGAGAGACCCAGTACTTC
>-|TRBJ1-4|TRBV5-1|TRBD1
CASSFGRTGQGSEKLFF
TGCGCCAGCAGCTTCGGCCGGACGGGACAGGGTTCTGAAAAACTGTTTTTT
>few|TRBJ1-6|TRBV11-3|TRBD1
CASSRDSYNSPLHF
TGTGCCAGCAGCCGGGACAGCTATAATTCACCCCTCCACTTT
>-|TRBJ2-5|TRBV9|TRBD1
CASSAGHLQGYQETQYF
TGTGCCAGCAGCGCCGGCCACCTACAGGGGTACCAAGAGACCCAGTACTTC
>once|TRBJ1-1|TRBV6-2/TRBV6-3|-
CASSYTGPDTEAFF
TGTGCCAGCAGTTACACAGGGCCGGACACTGAAGCTTTCTTT
>-|TRBJ2-3|TRBV6-5|-
CASRIQGADTQYF
TGTGCCAGCAGGATACAGGGCGCAGATACGCAGTATTTT
>-|TRBJ2-1|TRBV9|TRBD2
CASSVALTSGGSYNEQFF
TGTGCCAGCAGCGTAGCTTTGACTAGCGGGGGGTCGTACAATGAGCAGTTCTTC
>few|TRBJ2-3|TRBV7-2|TRBD1
CASSLYSGGRTDTQYF
TGTGCCAGCAGCTTATATTCAGGGGGCCGGACAGATACGCAGTATTTT
>-|TRBJ2-2|TRBV5-1|-
CASSLMLGPTNTGELFF
TGCGCCAGCAGCTTGATGCTGGGCCCCACGAACACCGGGGAGCTGTTTTTT
>once|TRBJ2-1|TRBV3-1/TRBV3-2|-
CASRRGTQGTNEQFF
TGTGCCAGCAGACGCGGGACGCAAGGGACCAATGAGCAGTTCTTC
>-|TRBJ1-5|TRBV30|-
CAWSGGTNQPQHF
TGTGCCTGGAGTGGGGGCACCAATCAGCCCCAGCATTTT
>-|TRBJ1-4|TRBV7-2|-
CASARGLTNEKLFF
TGTGCCAGCGCCAGGGGTTTAACTAATGAAAAACTGTTTTTT
>-|TRBJ1-4|TRBV27|-
CASRHRANEKLFF
TGTGCCAGCAGACACAGGGCTAATGAAAAACTGTTTTTT
>-|TRBJ1-4|TRBV18|-
CASSPLQGPNEKLFF
TGTGCCAGCTCACCACTACAGGGCCCTAATGAAAAACTGTTTTTT
>-|TRBJ2-2|TRBV4-2|TRBD1
CASSQGEGAQSGELFF
TGTGCCAGCAGCCAAGGCGAGGGGGCGCAGTCCGGGGAGCTGTTTTTT
>-|TRBJ2-4|TRBV28|-
CASSVGQDWAIQYF
TGTGCCAGCAGTGTGGGGCAGGATTGGGCCATTCAGTACTTC
>-|TRBJ2-1|TRBV11-2|TRBD2
CASSLAGTSGGRNYNEQFF
TGTGCCAGCAGCTTAGCGGGGACTAGCGGGGGGCGTAACTACAATGAGCAGTTCTTC
>-|TRBJ1-5|TRBV28|-
CASSLGTYNQPQHF
TGTGCCAGCAGTTTGGGCACTTACAATCAGCCCCAGCATTTT
>-|TRBJ2-2|TRBV7-2|TRBD2
CASSPPGLAGGQGELFF
TGTGCCAGCAGCCCCCCCGGGCTAGCGGGGGGGCAAGGGGAGCTGTTTTTT
>-|TRBJ2-1|TRBV7-9|-
CASSLVLAQINEQFF
TGTGCCAGCAGCTTAGTACTAGCACAAATCAATGAGCAGTTCTTC
>once|TRBJ2-7|TRBV5-1|-
CASSLEPGLGEQYF
TGCGCCAGCAGCTTGGAGCCAGGACTGGGTGAGCAGTACTTC
>-|TRBJ2-3|TRBV7-3|TRBD2
CASSLPGGGTTDTQYF
TGTGCCAGCAGCTTACCGGGCGGGGGGACCACAGATACGCAGTATTTT
>few|TRBJ2-2|TRBV27|TRBD2
CASSLLASGPNTGELFF
TGTGCCAGCAGTTTATTGGCTAGCGGGCCGAACACCGGGGAGCTGTTTTTT